Listed here are 3 T cell receptor beta chains from one sample, sequenced in a study of neoadjuvant anti-PD-1 for oral cavity cancer. Sequencing used immunoSEQ multiplex PCR; TCRdb keeps in-frame clones, though not all of them. This sample has under 85,000 clones, with around 80% found just once. The input for sequencing was PBMCs, taken before nivolumab (anti-PD-1) treatment. Receptor source: a person aged 35-79 years with oral cavity squamous cell carcinoma.

The rearrangement links TRBV2 to TRBJ2-7; TRBD1 agrees at 7 bases. The CDR3 runs 14 residues. J was trimmed by 2 bases and V by 7 bases; bases with no gene match: 8. The germline CDR1 and CDR2 sequences are SNHLY and FYNNEI. The CDR3: CASTLRDSTYEQYF. Here the CDR3 DNA reads TGTGCCAGCACATTACGGGACAGCACCTACGAGCAGTACTTC.

The CDR3 region has the DNA TGTGCCAGCAGCTTAGCCGCCGGGACAGGGCCCTTAGACACCTTC. Translated, it gives CASSLAAGTGPLDTF. The V gene is TRBV11-2, the J gene TRBJ1-2; 9 bases are a match to TRBD1. The CDR3 sequence is 15 residues long. Germline values: CDR1 SGHAT, CDR2 FQNNGV. V shed 1 base, J shed 12 bases, and the junction held 12 bases outside the gene matches. The complete variable domain, with remaining parts taken from reference TRBV11-2 and TRBJ1-2, reads EAGVAQSPRYKIIEKRQSVAFWCNPISGHATLYWYQQILGQGPKLLIQFQNNGVVDDSQLPKDRFSAERLKGVDSTLKIQPAKLEDSAVYLCASSLAAGTGPLDTFGSGTRLTVV.

This chain connects TRBV29-1 to TRBJ1-1; 10 nucleotides match TRBD1. Germline lookup yields CDR1 SQVTM and CDR2 ANQGSEA. With V trimmed by 4 bases and J by 1 base, 6 bases remained unmatched. The CDR3 loop spans 15 amino acids. CDR3 nucleotide sequence: TGCAGCGTTGGAAGCCGACAGGGGGCGAACACTGAAGCTTTCTTT. Amino acid sequence: CSVGSRQGANTEAFF.